Each of the 26 T cell receptor beta chains below was sequenced from the same sample in a study of spatial heterogeneity in lung cancer. The antigens these receptors bind are not known. TCRdb analysed the 5' RACE reads with MiXCR anew, one entry per CDR3 protein. The top ten hold roughly 3% of the sample, which has 10,000 to 15,000 distinct CDR3 sequences, roughly 7% seen once. Time point given: sample taken at primary tumor resection. Study results and caveats: For expanded intratumoral alpha and beta TCRs, counts tracked tumor mutation counts.

The specimen comprised lung tumor tissue, sampled at surgery. These receptors were collected from a female donor with early-stage non-small cell lung cancer.

This clonotype was detected many times. V usage is TRBV29-1 and J usage is TRBJ1-3; perhaps TRBD1 as D (5 bases). Germline V gives CDR1 SQVTM, CDR2 ANQGSEA. V was cut by 4 bases and J by 0 bases, with 10 bases left in between. This CDR3 is 14 amino acids long. CDR3 bases: TGCAGCGTTGTCTCGGGGGACTCTGGAAACACCATATATTTT. Amino acid sequence: CSVVSGDSGNTIYF.

Many counts were recorded for this clonotype. The chain links TRBV20-1 to TRBJ2-5; D is undetermined. The CDR3 runs 11 residues. V dropped 6 bases and J dropped 4 bases, with 9 bases sitting between them. In germline, CDR1 is DFQATT, CDR2 SNEGSKA (reference sequence). CDR3 residues: CSATHGETQYF. CDR3 coding DNA: TGCAGTGCCACACATGGAGAGACCCAGTACTTC.

The CDR3 sequence is CASSQDGGRTDTQYF. In DNA form, the CDR3 reads TGTGCCAGCAGCCAAGACGGCGGGAGGACAGATACGCAGTATTTT. The chain uses TRBV4-2 and TRBJ2-3; TRBD2 agrees at 8 bases. V shed 0 bases, J shed 3 bases, and the junction held 2 bases outside the gene matches. Germline CDR1 LGHNA, CDR2 YNFKEQ. The CDR3 is 15 residues long.

This chain joins TRBV6-1 and TRBJ2-1, with a weak D call TRBD2 (6 bases). Germline values: CDR1 MNHNS, CDR2 SASEGT. The CDR3 has 17 residues. V lost 4 bases and J 5 bases, leaving 21 bases between the germline ends. This chain's CDR3 is CASSVPQAGSGHNEQFF. In DNA form, the CDR3 reads TGTGCCAGCAGTGTTCCCCAGGCGGGAAGCGGGCACAATGAGCAGTTCTTC.

The sample holds many counts of this clonotype. V usage is TRBV11-2 and J usage is TRBJ2-5; no clear D gene. The germline V gene has CDR1 SGHAT and CDR2 FQNNGV. This CDR3 spans 14 amino acids. V lost 2 bases and J 2 bases, leaving 9 bases between the germline ends. The CDR3 DNA reads as TGTGCCAGCAGCTTACGTCCCGGGCAAGAGACCCAGTACTTC. Amino acid sequence: CASSLRPGQETQYF.

In its sample, this clonotype was seen many times. This sequence joins TRBV18 and TRBJ2-1; D is unresolved. From germline, CDR1 is KGHSH and CDR2 LQKENI. The CDR3 loop spans 12 amino acids. Deletions cut 2 bases from V and 9 bases from J, with 8 bases between. CDR3 protein: CASSPSRSEQFF. In DNA, the CDR3 is TGTGCCAGCTCACCATCGAGGTCTGAGCAGTTCTTC.

This clonotype is medium-sized by share. This sequence joins TRBV20-1 and TRBJ2-1; D is possibly TRBD1 or TRBD2 (5 bases each). The CDR3 totals 17 residues. Germline CDR1 DFQATT, CDR2 SNEGSKA (reference sequence). Between the trimmed V and J ends, which lost 3 bases and 3 bases, there was a span of 21 bases. For the CDR3, the DNA is TGCAGTGCTAGGGGGGACGGGTCCCAAAGCCTCTACAATGAGCAGTTCTTC. Protein: CSARGDGSQSLYNEQFF.

This clonotype was seen at least ten times. The chain carries TRBV20-1 and TRBJ2-3; no firm D call. This CDR3 has 12 residues. Germline CDR1 DFQATT, CDR2 SNEGSKA (reference sequence). The V end was cut by 2 bases, the J end by 4 bases, with 7 bases between. The CDR3 coding sequence is TGCAGTGCTAGAAGACTGGCAGATACGCAGTATTTT. Translating it yields CSARRLADTQYF.

This clonotype was seen many times. CDR3 in DNA: TGCAGCGTTGATTCAGGGGCATATGGCTACACCTTC. Amino acids: CSVDSGAYGYTF. The chain carries TRBV29-1 and TRBJ1-2, with D possibly TRBD1 on 6 matching bases. There are 12 residues in the CDR3. The germline gives CDR1 SQVTM, CDR2 ANQGSEA. V lost 3 bases, J lost 5 bases, and 10 bases lay in between.

Judged by abundance, this clonotype is medium-sized (0.01 to 0.1%). V is TRBV18 and J is TRBJ1-6; D is possibly TRBD1 (5 bases). Per the germline V gene, CDR1 is KGHSH and CDR2 is LQKENI. V was trimmed by 2 bases and J by 7 bases, leaving 12 bases between them. The CDR3 length is 15 residues. The CDR3 sequence: CASSPERQRNSPLHF. DNA of the CDR3: TGTGCCAGCTCACCAGAACGACAGAGAAATTCACCCCTCCACTTT.

The chain combines TRBV10-2 with TRBJ1-1, with TRBD1 identical over 9 bases. The CDR3 contains 14 residues. With V trimmed by 6 bases and J by 4 bases, 6 bases remained unmatched. Germline loops: CDR1 WSHSY, CDR2 SAAADI. The CDR3 nucleotides are TGCGCCAGCAGACAGGGGGCGGGGATCACTGAAGCTTTCTTT. It specifies CASRQGAGITEAFF.

By sample fraction, this clonotype is medium-sized. The V call is TRBV7-6, the J call TRBJ2-3, with TRBD1 identical over 10 bases. Germline V gene data show CDR1 as SGHVS and CDR2 as FNYEAQ. The CDR3 totals 15 residues. J gave up 3 bases and V 5 bases, and 5 bases lay outside the gene matches. The CDR3 reads CASSQLGQGTDTQYF. The CDR3 coding sequence is TGTGCCAGCAGCCAATTGGGACAGGGGACAGATACGCAGTATTTT.

This chain links TRBV2 with TRBJ2-5, with TRBD2 matching 9 bases. Per the germline V gene, CDR1 is SNHLY and CDR2 is FYNNEI. Trimming removed 5 bases from V and 2 bases from J; junction bases left unmatched: 3. The CDR3 runs 14 residues. The DNA of the CDR3 is TGTGCCAGCAGTCGGACTAGCGAACAAGAGACCCAGTACTTC. Amino acids: CASSRTSEQETQYF.

This clonotype was seen at least ten times. The CDR3 is CASRVDLNYGYTF. CDR3 DNA sequence: TGTGCCAGCAGGGTGGACCTTAACTATGGCTACACCTTC. The V and J genes are TRBV6-5 and TRBJ1-2; D unresolved. The CDR3 is 13 amino acids. The germline V and J ends were trimmed by 6 bases and 1 base, with 9 bases remaining between them. Germline assignment: CDR1 MNHEY and CDR2 SVGAGI.

At least ten counts were recorded for this clonotype. The chain combines TRBV5-1 with TRBJ2-1; 8 bases match TRBD2. CDR3 length: 15 amino acids. The V gene end was trimmed by 7 bases and the J gene end by 2 bases; junction bases not matched to a gene: 8. Germline values: CDR1 SGHRS, CDR2 YFSETQ. Here the CDR3 DNA reads TGCGCCAGCGGTCAACCGGGACTAGCCTACAATGAGCAGTTCTTC. This codes for CASGQPGLAYNEQFF.

This clonotype is a singleton in its sample. The chain employs TRBV12-3 or TRBV12-4 and TRBJ2-3; D is perhaps TRBD2 (5 bases). The V end lost 7 bases, the J end lost 3 bases, and 14 bases lay between the germline ends. This CDR3 is 14 amino acids long. The CDR3 sequence is CASTLRRGTDTQYF. The DNA of the CDR3 is TGTGCCAGCACCCTCCGTAGAGGGACAGATACGCAGTATTTT.

In its sample, this clonotype was seen many times. The rearrangement joins TRBV3-1 to TRBJ2-7, with D tentatively TRBD1 (5 bases). This CDR3 spans 16 amino acids. Germline loops: CDR1 LGHDT, CDR2 YNNKEL (reference sequence). V was cut by 2 bases and J by 9 bases, with 23 bases left in between. As DNA, the CDR3 is TGTGCCAGCAGCCAATGGGCCAAACAGGATGTCGCCGGGCAGTACTTC. This encodes CASSQWAKQDVAGQYF.

This rearrangement joins TRBV6-1 to TRBJ1-4; weak D call: TRBD1 (5 bases). Deletions cut 6 bases from V and 4 bases from J, with 15 bases between. CDR1 and CDR2 from the germline V gene are MNHNS and SASEGT. This CDR3 is built from 15 residues. CDR3 bases: TGTGCCAGCAGCCGGGACCTAAAGGTTAATGAAAAACTGTTTTTT. Encoded protein: CASSRDLKVNEKLFF.

This clonotype was observed at least ten times. The chain combines TRBV19 with TRBJ2-1; 8 bases are a match to TRBD2. Trimming at V came to 2 bases and at J to 3 bases, leaving 3 bases not matched to a gene. The CDR3 sequence is 15 residues long. Germline loops: CDR1 LNHDA, CDR2 SQIVND (reference sequence). CDR3 coding DNA: TGTGCCAGTAGTATAAGACTAGCGTACTACAATGAGCAGTTCTTC. This translates into CASSIRLAYYNEQFF.

This clonotype is classed as medium-sized. At one end, the junction sequence differs from germline, possibly due to a read error. V and J are TRBV7-2 and TRBJ2-3, with D perhaps matching TRBD2 (7 bases). The CDR3 is 15 residues long. CDR1 and CDR2 from the germline V gene are SGHTA and FQGNSA. Here the CDR3 reads CASSLVQARGQALDF. In DNA, the CDR3 is TGTGCCAGCAGCTTAGTACAGGCGCGGGGGCAAGCCTTGGATTTT. The variable domain in full, with the rest retrieved from reference TRBV7-2 and TRBJ2-3, is GAGVSQSPSNKVTEKGKDVELRCDPISGHTALYWYRQSLGQGLEFLIYFQGNSAPDKSGLPSDRFSAERTGGSVSTLTIQRTQQEDSAVYLCASSLVQARGQALDFGPGTRLTVL.

There are many counts of this clonotype. The chain employs TRBV6-6 and TRBJ1-5; TRBD1 matches at 8 bases. V was clipped by 4 bases and J by 7 bases; unmatched bases: 12. Germline V gene lookup returns CDR1 MNHNY and CDR2 SVGAGI (reference sequence). The CDR3 extends over 16 amino acids. The CDR3 protein is CASSFRQGQRVQPQHF. For the CDR3, the DNA is TGTGCCAGCAGTTTTAGACAGGGGCAGAGGGTCCAGCCCCAGCATTTT.

This clonotype was detected ten times or more. This chain joins TRBV18 and TRBJ1-4; a possible D gene is TRBD1 (5 bases). The CDR3 runs 15 residues. Germline V gives CDR1 KGHSH, CDR2 LQKENI. The V end lost 6 bases, the J end lost 6 bases, and 17 bases lay between the germline ends. CDR3 protein: CASSTAQGRDEKLFF. The CDR3 DNA is TGTGCCAGCTCGACGGCCCAGGGAAGGGATGAAAAACTGTTTTTT.

This clonotype has just a few counts. The chain joins TRBV7-2 to TRBJ2-6; 9 bases align to TRBD1. The CDR3 is made up of 18 amino acids. V lost 6 bases to trimming and J lost 2 bases; unmatched junction nucleotides: 11. Germline lookup yields CDR1 SGHTA and CDR2 FQGNSA. In DNA form, the CDR3 reads TGTGCCAGCAGTCAGGGACAGGGCTATTGGGCTGGGGCCAACGTCCTGACTTTC. Translated, it gives CASSQGQGYWAGANVLTF.

This clonotype has a count of ten or more. The chain is built from TRBV12-3 or TRBV12-4 and TRBJ1-2; no reliable D call. The CDR3 totals 16 residues. V was cut by 2 bases and J by 3 bases, with 16 bases left in between. The CDR3 DNA sequence: TGTGCCAGCAGTTTATTCCCTTCGGGAACAGACTATGGCTACACCTTC. It encodes CASSLFPSGTDYGYTF.

This clonotype came up a few times. The chain carries TRBV29-1 and TRBJ2-7; D is unresolved. Between the trimmed V and J ends, which lost 5 bases and 5 bases, there was a span of 10 bases. Germline V gene lookup returns CDR1 SQVTM and CDR2 ANQGSEA. The CDR3 length is 11 residues. The CDR3 DNA follows: TGCAGCGTTTTCGACACGGACGAGCAGTACTTC. Its protein is CSVFDTDEQYF.

In this sample, this clonotype turned up many times. The chain carries TRBV28 and TRBJ2-2; D is unresolved. V lost 5 bases and J 4 bases, leaving 8 bases between the germline ends. The CDR3 length is 13 residues. The germline V gene encodes CDR1 MDHEN and CDR2 SYDVKM. The CDR3 spells CASSITSTGELFF. CDR3 sequence (DNA): TGTGCCAGCAGTATTACAAGCACCGGGGAGCTGTTTTTT.